This T cell receptor beta chain is from a study of monozygotic twins with inflammatory bowel disease. Notes on this clonotype: Its specificity is not known.

Notes on the study in general: Inverse Simpson values showed less TCRbeta diversity in IBD patients than in their healthy co-twins.

The CDR3 spans 14 residues. Germline values: CDR1 DFQATT, CDR2 SNEGSKA (reference sequence). Every donor provided one blood sample measuring approximately 2.7 ml. TCRalpha along with TCRbeta cDNA was subjected to two nested PCRs lasting 16 and 9 cycles. One entry per CDR3 protein, without DNA, is what TCRdb gives after re-calling the 5' RACE reads. In all, the sample yields under 150,000 distinct CDR3 sequences. Sequencing input: blood. This sequence joins TRBV20-1 and TRBJ2-7; TCRdb names TRBD2, which stays unverified in the absence of DNA. This clonotype was sampled from a human donor with ulcerative colitis or Crohn's disease, or a healthy co-twin of an affected twin (not recorded which). The CDR3 protein is CSARGGRTPYEQYF.